The 22 T cell receptor beta chains below were found in one sample sequenced in a study of T cells and Merkel cell carcinoma outcomes. The data were produced by immunoSEQ multiplex PCR, yet TCRdb's version contains in-frame clones alone and is incomplete. Among roughly 13,000 clones, roughly 90% were seen once, and the ten largest hold 1.5% to 2.5%. The sample consisted of tumor tissue from Merkel cell carcinoma. The receptor set was obtained from a human donor with Merkel cell carcinoma.

The genes are TRBV6-5 and TRBJ2-3; a possible D gene is TRBD2 (7 bases). CDR3 size: 15 residues. Trimming left V 6 bases short and J 3 bases short, with 16 bases between. Germline CDR1 reads MNHEY; CDR2 reads SVGAGI. CDR3 bases: TGTGCCAGCAGCCTAAGGGGGGAGGGAACAGATACGCAGTATTTT. It specifies CASSLRGEGTDTQYF.

This clone was detected only once. V gene TRBV28 combines with J gene TRBJ1-2; D is uncertain. Between the trimmed V and J ends, which lost 5 bases and 8 bases, there was a span of 9 bases. Germline lookup yields CDR1 MDHEN and CDR2 SYDVKM. This CDR3 comprises 11 residues. CDR3 DNA sequence: TGTGCCAGCAGTAGTCTTGGGGGCTACACCTTC. It yields the protein CASSSLGGYTF.

This chain's CDR3 is CASSSGQYAVDEQFF. Written as DNA, the CDR3 is TGTGCCAGCAGCTCGGGACAGTACGCCGTGGATGAGCAGTTCTTC. The chain links TRBV6-5 to TRBJ2-1; 7 bases agree with TRBD1. V dropped 6 bases and J dropped 8; count of bases not matched to a gene: 13. The germline gives CDR1 MNHEY, CDR2 SVGAGI. The CDR3 is made up of 15 amino acids.

V and J are TRBV7-2 and TRBJ2-3; D may correspond to TRBD1 or TRBD2 (5 bases each). This CDR3 is built from 14 residues. Germline V gene data show CDR1 as SGHTA and CDR2 as FQGNSA. V lost 5 bases, J lost 10 bases, and 19 bases lay in between. CDR3 nucleotide sequence: TGTGCCAGCAGCCCATGGGACCGACTGATGCCGCAGTATTTT. Translated: CASSPWDRLMPQYF.

This chain links TRBV18 with TRBJ2-7; TRBD2 agrees at 7 bases. Trimming cost V 4 bases and J 0 bases; bases outside gene matches: 6. Germline-derived CDR1 and CDR2 are KGHSH and LQKENI. The CDR3 consists of 15 residues. The CDR3 reads CASSLSSGYSYEQYF. CDR3 nucleotide sequence: TGTGCCAGCTCACTATCTAGCGGATACTCCTACGAGCAGTACTTC.

J is TRBJ1-1 and V is TRBV7-2; 11 nucleotides agree with TRBD1. V lost 5 bases and J lost 4; bases outside the gene matches: 3. CDR1 is SGHTA and CDR2 is FQGNSA in the germline V gene. The CDR3 is made up of 14 amino acids. The CDR3 region is CASSAGTGGTEAFF. CDR3 sequence (DNA): TGTGCCAGCAGCGCCGGGACAGGGGGCACTGAAGCTTTCTTT.

This clone was observed a handful of times. The chain uses TRBV4-2 and TRBJ2-3; D may be TRBD2 (6 bases). CDR1 is LGHNA and CDR2 is YNFKEQ in the germline V gene. V lost 1 base to trimming and J lost 1 base, with 9 bases between them. The CDR3 sequence is 15 residues long. This chain's CDR3 is CASSQVASGTDTQYF. The CDR3 DNA reads TGTGCCAGCAGCCAAGTAGCTAGCGGCACAGATACGCAGTATTTT.

The rearrangement links TRBV4-2 to TRBJ2-1, with TRBD2 matching 8 bases. Trimming took 1 base from V and 6 from J; bases not matched to a gene: 5. This CDR3 is 15 amino acids long. Per the germline V gene, CDR1 is LGHNA and CDR2 is YNFKEQ. The CDR3 is CASSQVRAGGNEQFF. In DNA form, the CDR3 reads TGTGCCAGCAGCCAAGTCCGGGCGGGGGGCAATGAGCAGTTCTTC.

The chain carries TRBV5-1 and TRBJ2-5; 12 nucleotides line up with TRBD2. CDR1 and CDR2 (germline): SGHRS, YFSETQ. J gave up 5 bases and V 5 bases, and 10 bases lay outside the gene matches. The CDR3 is made up of 16 amino acids. The CDR3 DNA reads TGCGCCAGCAGTCCAGGACTAGCGGGGCCGGGGGAGACCCAGTACTTC. Translating gives CASSPGLAGPGETQYF.

The V gene is TRBV18, the J gene TRBJ1-4, with D uncertain. This CDR3 spans 15 amino acids. CDR1 and CDR2 (germline): KGHSH, LQKENI. Trimming took off 1 base at V and 12 bases at J, with 18 bases between the two ends. The CDR3 loop is CASSPLRPEVDQLFF. CDR3 bases: TGTGCCAGCTCACCACTAAGGCCTGAGGTCGATCAACTGTTTTTT.

V usage is TRBV4-1 and J usage is TRBJ2-2; tentatively, D is TRBD1 (5 bases). Trimming left V 5 bases short and J 9 bases short, with 16 bases between. The CDR3 is 14 residues long. CDR1 is MGHRA and CDR2 is YSYEKL in the germline V gene. The CDR3 loop reads CASSNPRQRRELFF. CDR3 coding DNA: TGCGCCAGCAGCAACCCTCGACAGAGGCGGGAGCTGTTTTTT.

The V call is TRBV30, the J call TRBJ2-7, with a tentative D call TRBD2 (6 bases). V was shortened by 0 bases and J by 4 bases, with 13 bases between the two germline ends. CDR3 size: 14 residues. CDR1 and CDR2 from the germline V gene are GTSNPN and SVGIG (reference sequence). CDR3 loop: CAWSVGVAEYEQYF. The CDR3 DNA follows: TGTGCCTGGAGTGTAGGTGTAGCGGAGTACGAGCAGTACTTC.

The rearrangement uses TRBV20-1 and TRBJ2-1; D is undetermined. The germline V gene encodes CDR1 DFQATT and CDR2 SNEGSKA (reference sequence). The CDR3 sequence is 8 residues long. CDR3: CSINEQFF. For the CDR3, the DNA is TGCAGCATCAATGAGCAGTTCTTC.

The chain joins TRBV2 to TRBJ1-3, with 7 bases identical to TRBD1. The CDR3 extends over 15 amino acids. V dropped 6 bases and J dropped 6; count of bases not matched to a gene: 11. Germline CDR1 and CDR2: SNHLY and FYNNEI. The chain's CDR3 is CASSFRQGGINTIYF. CDR3 DNA sequence: TGTGCCAGCAGCTTTCGACAGGGCGGGATAAACACCATATATTTT.

This sequence joins TRBV10-3 and TRBJ2-5; D gene ambiguous. V lost 10 bases and J 1 base, leaving 28 bases between the germline ends. The CDR3 length is 18 residues. CDR1 is ENHRY and CDR2 is SYGVKD in the germline V gene. CDR3 protein: CATSAYPGDIMSQETQYF. Here the CDR3 DNA reads TGTGCCACATCAGCGTACCCTGGGGATATCATGTCCCAAGAGACCCAGTACTTC.

In regard to this clone: The junction and the germline gene differ at one end; a read error may be behind it. This chain uses TRBV7-8 with TRBJ2-1; 9 bases match TRBD2. The germline V gene encodes CDR1 SGHVS and CDR2 FQNEAQ. The CDR3 contains 17 residues. The CDR3 sequence: CASSTPRGGASNNEQFF. The CDR3 bases are TGTGCCAGCAGCACGCCTCGCGGGGGGGCATCCAACAATGAACAGTTCTTC.

The rearrangement uses TRBV29-1 and TRBJ2-7; 8 positions match TRBD1. The germline gives CDR1 SQVTM, CDR2 ANQGSEA. V shed 3 bases and J 6 bases; nucleotides not matched to a gene: 7. CDR3 length equals 13 residues. CDR3 sequence: CSVDDRGEGEQYF. DNA for the CDR3: TGCAGCGTTGACGACAGGGGTGAGGGCGAGCAGTACTTC.

The chain employs TRBV5-4 and TRBJ2-5; 10 nucleotides align to TRBD2. The germline gives CDR1 SGHNT, CDR2 YYREEE (reference sequence). The CDR3 covers 15 residues. V shed 2 bases and J 2 bases; nucleotides not matched to a gene: 3. For the CDR3, the DNA is TGTGCCAGCAGCTTTGTACTAGCGGGGCAAGAGACCCAGTACTTC. Protein: CASSFVLAGQETQYF.

This clone occurred a few times. The V and J genes are TRBV11-1 and TRBJ2-7; D perhaps matches TRBD1 (6 bases). Trimming removed 5 bases at V and 3 bases at J, with 14 bases between. This CDR3 spans 14 amino acids. From germline, CDR1 is SGHAT and CDR2 FQDESV (reference sequence). The CDR3 DNA sequence: TGTGCCAGCAGCCTACAGGGTGTAGGCTACGAGCAGTACTTC. Protein sequence: CASSLQGVGYEQYF.

The genes are TRBV20-1 and TRBJ2-3, with unresolved D. Germline V CDR1 and CDR2: DFQATT, SNEGSKA (reference sequence). The CDR3 is 11 amino acids. V lost 2 bases, J lost 6 bases, and 6 bases lay in between. CDR3 in amino acids: CSARQRDTQYF. Here the CDR3 DNA reads TGCAGTGCTAGACAACGGGATACGCAGTATTTT.

V usage is TRBV4-2 and J usage is TRBJ2-5, with 11 bases aligning to TRBD2. The CDR3 runs 17 residues. Germline-derived CDR1 and CDR2 are LGHNA and YNFKEQ. The trim removed 1 base at V and 5 bases at J, leaving 9 bases unmatched. CDR3 bases: TGTGCCAGCAGCCAAGGAAGTAGCGGGGGGGCTCGGGAGACCCAGTACTTC. Encoded protein: CASSQGSSGGARETQYF.

The chain carries TRBV5-4 and TRBJ2-7; 10 bases match TRBD1. From germline, CDR1 is SGHNT and CDR2 YYREEE (reference sequence). This CDR3 contains 15 residues. Unmatched junction bases numbered 9, after V lost 2 bases and J lost 7 bases. DNA for the CDR3: TGTGCCAGCAGCTTACCGGGACAGGGGTTTTTAGAGCAGTACTTC. Translating it yields CASSLPGQGFLEQYF.